This TCR beta chain was recorded in a study of control samples from healthy donors and cancer patients. Looked up from germline, CDR1 is SGHRS and CDR2 is YFSETQ. J lost 7 bases, V lost 4 bases, and 4 bases had no gene match. The CDR3 consists of 15 residues. The assay was immunoSEQ multiplex PCR, and TCRdb's table has in-frame clones only and misses some. The sample carries roughly 130,000 clones, 80% to 90% recorded once. The V call is TRBV5-1, the J call TRBJ2-2; 13 bases line up with TRBD2. Material for sequencing was blood. The origin of this receptor is a woman in her twenties or thirties in good health. This chain's CDR3 is CASSPGLAGDGELFF. For the CDR3, the DNA is TGCGCCAGCAGCCCAGGACTAGCGGGAGACGGGGAGCTGTTTTTT.